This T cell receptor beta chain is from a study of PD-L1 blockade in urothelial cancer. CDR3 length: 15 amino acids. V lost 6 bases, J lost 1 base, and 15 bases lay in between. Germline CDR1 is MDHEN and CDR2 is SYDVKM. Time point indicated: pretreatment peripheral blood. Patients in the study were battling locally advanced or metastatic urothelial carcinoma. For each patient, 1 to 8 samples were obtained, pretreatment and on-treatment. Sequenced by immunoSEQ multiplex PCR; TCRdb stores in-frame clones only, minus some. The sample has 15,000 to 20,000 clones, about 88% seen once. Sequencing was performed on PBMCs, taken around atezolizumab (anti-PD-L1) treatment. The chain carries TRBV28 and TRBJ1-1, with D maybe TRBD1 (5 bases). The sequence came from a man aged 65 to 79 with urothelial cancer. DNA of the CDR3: TGTGCCAGCAGGACGTACAGGATTCCGAACACTGAAGCTTTCTTT. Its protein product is CASRTYRIPNTEAFF. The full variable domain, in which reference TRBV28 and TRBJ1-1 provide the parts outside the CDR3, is DVKVTQSSRYLVKRTGEKVFLECVQDMDHENMFWYRQDPGLGLRLIYFSYDVKMKEKGDIPEGYSVSREKKERFSLILESASTNQTSMYLCASRTYRIPNTEAFFGQGTRLTVV.